The sequence of this T cell receptor (beta chain) was determined in a study of blood T cells in healthy people across ages. The second PCR ran about 6 to 12 cycles with a sample-barcoded 5' primer and J-beta primers. TCRdb passed the 5' RACE reads through MiXCR, listing each CDR3 protein once. This table has under 2,000,000 distinct CDR3 sequences, 40% to 55% appearing once. V was shortened by 2 bases and J by 1 base, with 11 bases between the two germline ends. CDR3 length equals 15 residues. The germline gives CDR1 MNHEY, CDR2 SVGAGI. Study-wide points: The recorded TCR beta diversity per million T cells decreased in a roughly linear manner with age. PBMCs that were unsorted prevented a conclusive naive versus antigen-experienced comparison. The unknown donor CMV status may have confounded expanded clonotype changes. With naive T cell percentage, TCR beta diversity showed a strong correlation.

This clonotype turned up a few times. Antigen specificity is unknown. The sequence was obtained from a woman aged 40 to 55 in good health. The chain recombines TRBV6-5 with TRBJ1-2; D is unclear. Sequencing used blood. CDR3 residues: CASSYRRPGNYGYTF. DNA for the CDR3: TGTGCCAGCAGTTACCGACGTCCTGGTAACTATGGCTACACCTTC.